This TCR beta chain was captured by sequencing in a study of control samples from healthy donors and cancer patients. Germline V gene lookup returns CDR1 SGHDT and CDR2 YYEEEE. CDR3 length: 15 amino acids. The V and J ends lost 3 bases and 5 bases, in that order; junction bases with no gene match: 11. The method was immunoSEQ multiplex PCR; TCRdb's version includes in-frame clones alone and lacks a portion of them. The data show 200,000 to 250,000 clones, with around 94% seen just once and roughly 1.6% held by the top ten. V and J are TRBV5-6 and TRBJ2-7, with TRBD1 matching 7 bases. Input material: blood. This receptor was taken from a man aged 45-65 years in good health. The CDR3, as DNA: TGTGCCAGCAGCTCGCCCGACAGGGTTTTAGACGAGCAGTACGTC. Amino acids: CASSSPDRVLDEQYV.